This T cell receptor beta chain was recorded in a study of T-cell reconstitution after alpha-beta-depleted transplantation in children. V was pared by 6 bases and J by 1 base, with 15 bases between. Germline CDR1 and CDR2: DFQATT and SNEGSKA (reference sequence). The CDR3 runs to 14 residues. Researchers prepared the TCRbeta library using unique molecular identifiers, the study reports. One entry per CDR3 protein, called by TCRdb with MiXCR from the PCR reads. The repertoire holds 420,000 or so distinct CDR3 sequences, with 11% as singletons. Material: PBMCs from the stem cell graft donor, obtained from the stem cell graft. V is TRBV20-1 and J is TRBJ2-5, with a weak D call TRBD1 (5 bases). The TCR sequence derives from a human donor who donated a stem cell graft to a child with acute myeloid leukemia. CDR3 nucleotide sequence: TGCAGTGCCCCAGGGCCCCGGCCCCAAGAGACCCAGTACTTC. Translation gives CSAPGPRPQETQYF.